Below, 5 T cell receptor beta chains from the same sample are listed, as sequenced in a study of CD8 T cells in ankylosing spondylitis. TCRdb re-derived calls from the 5' RACE reads in MiXCR, one entry per CDR3 protein. Found here are tens of thousands of distinct CDR3 sequences, more than 15% of them singletons; the top ten hold just over 45%. What was sequenced was blood. These receptors all stem from a male donor with ankylosing spondylitis or in good health (not recorded which).

This clonotype came up a few times. The chain couples TRBV4-2 to TRBJ2-7, with D hard to call. The V and J ends lost 4 bases and 1 base respectively, with 11 bases between them. Germline V CDR1 and CDR2: LGHNA, YNFKEQ. This CDR3 comprises 14 residues. The CDR3 nucleotides are TGTGCCAGCAGCCCAAGGAAAGGATCCTACGAGCAGTACTTC. Translation gives CASSPRKGSYEQYF.

The chain carries TRBV28 and TRBJ2-7, with 7 nucleotides matching TRBD2. Germline CDR1 MDHEN, CDR2 SYDVKM. The J segment lost 6 bases and the V segment lost 2 bases, leaving 10 bases of the junction unmatched. The CDR3 runs to 15 residues. The CDR3 region is CASSLTTSRNTEQYF. CDR3 nucleotides: TGTGCCAGCAGTTTAACGACTAGCAGGAATACCGAGCAGTACTTC. The full variable domain, its missing parts supplied by reference TRBV28 and TRBJ2-7, is DVKVTQSSRYLVKRTGEKVFLECVQDMDHENMFWYRQDPGLGLRLIYFSYDVKMKEKGDIPEGYSVSREKKERFSLILESASTNQTSMYLCASSLTTSRNTEQYFGPGTRLTVT.

The chain joins TRBV29-1 to TRBJ2-5; either TRBD1 or TRBD2 may supply D (5 bases each). Germline values: CDR1 SQVTM, CDR2 ANQGSEA. The CDR3 length is 13 residues. V lost 6 bases and J 2 bases, leaving 13 bases between the germline ends. Here the CDR3 reads CSVRDGSQETQYF. In nucleotides, the CDR3 is TGCAGCGTCAGGGACGGGTCTCAAGAGACCCAGTACTTC.

This clonotype was counted between two and nine times. V is TRBV5-1 and J is TRBJ2-5; 7 bases are shared with TRBD1. Trimming at V came to 7 bases and at J to 4 bases, leaving 10 bases not matched to a gene. Germline CDR1 reads SGHRS; CDR2 reads YFSETQ. The CDR3 is made up of 14 amino acids. The CDR3 here is CASGPGTAPETQYF. CDR3 nucleotide sequence: TGCGCCAGCGGACCCGGGACAGCCCCAGAGACCCAGTACTTC.

This chain uses TRBV28 with TRBJ1-4; D call uncertain. Germline CDR1 is MDHEN and CDR2 is SYDVKM. V lost 7 bases and J lost 2, with 14 bases in between. The CDR3 loop spans 15 amino acids. CDR3 in DNA: TGTGCCAGCATCGATAGGGTATTTACTAATGAAAAACTGTTTTTT. It specifies CASIDRVFTNEKLFF.